The T cell receptor (beta chain) under discussion was sequenced for a study of Graves' ophthalmopathy and Graves' hyperthyroidism. Turning to the study itself: Samples of peripheral blood were obtained at initial diagnosis, prior to treatment of any kind.

This clonotype was seen only a few times. Its antigen is unidentified. Stable hyperthyroidism was defined by absence of ophthalmopathy within 18 months of follow-up. Study findings and constraints: A 13-signature model separated ophthalmopathy from stable hyperthyroidism, reaching approximately 88% sensitivity and almost 82% specificity cross-validated. The model reached just under 71% sensitivity and about 72% specificity for predicting ophthalmopathy progression.

Amplified material comprised TCR beta CDR3 regions derived from RNA transcripts. Second-round multiplex PCR followed a first-round RT-PCR using HTBI primers. TCRdb re-derived calls from the multiplex PCR reads in MiXCR, one entry per CDR3 protein. This table has about 400,000 distinct CDR3 sequences, 15% to 19% appearing once. Per the germline V gene, CDR1 is ENHRY and CDR2 is SYGVKD. The V segment lost 6 bases and the J segment 2 bases; nucleotides outside the gene matches: 10. The CDR3 sequence is 18 residues long. This receptor was identified in a young woman with stable Graves' hyperthyroidism. Sequencing used peripheral blood. This sequence joins TRBV10-3 and TRBJ2-6; 10 bases line up with TRBD1. This CDR3 is CAIRSPNGQGAGANVLTF. The CDR3 DNA is TGTGCCATCAGATCCCCCAACGGACAGGGGGCTGGGGCCAACGTCCTGACTTTC.